The source of this TCR beta chain is a study of cytomegalovirus exposure and HLA in healthy donors. Trimming took off 0 bases at V and 5 bases at J, with 13 bases between the two ends. Germline V gene data show CDR1 as WNHNN and CDR2 as SYGVQD (reference sequence). CDR3 length: 15 amino acids. This clone was picked up a small number of times. The PCR employed 60 Vbeta primers together with 13 Jbeta primers. Generated by immunoSEQ multiplex PCR, the TCRdb table keeps only in-frame clones and is missing some. The table has tens of thousands of clones, around 76% seen once. The sequence derives from a woman under 40 in good health and CMV-seropositive. Sequenced material: PBMCs. The chain recombines TRBV10-1 with TRBJ2-5; possible D gene TRBD1, 6 bases. CDR3 bases: TGCGCCAGCAGTGAGTCGACCACAGGGCGGGAGACCCAGTACTTC. It translates to CASSESTTGRETQYF.